These 15 T cell receptor beta chains came from one sample sequenced in a study of cytomegalovirus exposure and HLA in healthy donors (dated 2017 in TCRdb). The library was produced with the immunoSEQ multiplex PCR assay. For the multiplex PCR, a mixture combining 60 forward primers for TCR Vbeta segments and 13 reverse primers for TCR Jbeta segments was used. The table was pulled from immuneACCESS by TCRdb, which kept in-frame rearrangements only. Such tables lose some clones; where checked, under half of the loss comes from unresolved V genes, and the rest has no known cause. This sample comprises about 82,000 clones, around 77% of them detected only once. The top ten hold about 3% of the sample. Sequencing was done on a sample of PBMCs. These receptors originate from a man in his fifties in good health and CMV-seronegative.

The V gene is TRBV6-5, the J gene TRBJ2-1; weak D call: TRBD2 (5 bases). The CDR3 has 14 residues. Trimming stripped 5 bases from V and 9 bases from J, with 17 bases between. The V gene's germline CDR1 is MNHEY and CDR2 SVGAGI. The CDR3 DNA is TGTGCCAGCAGTGCATTGGCCCGGCGGGTTGAGCAGTTCTTC. Protein sequence: CASSALARRVEQFF.

The chain joins TRBV7-9 to TRBJ1-2; 9 bases map to TRBD1. Germline-derived CDR1 and CDR2 are SEHNR and FQNEAQ (reference sequence). There are 15 residues in the CDR3. V lost 4 bases and J lost 7; bases outside the gene matches: 10. The DNA of the CDR3 is TGTGCCAGCAGCTCCGTTACCGGGACAGGGATTGGCTACACCTTC. Protein product: CASSSVTGTGIGYTF.

The rearrangement joins TRBV5-1 to TRBJ1-1; D gene unclear. Germline V gene sequence: CDR1 SGHRS, CDR2 YFSETQ. This CDR3 spans 15 amino acids. Trimming left V 6 bases short and J 0 bases short, with 15 bases between. In nucleotides, the CDR3 is TGCGCCAGCAAGGCGAGGGAAAGGATGAACACTGAAGCTTTCTTT. It translates to CASKARERMNTEAFF.

The chain recombines TRBV2 with TRBJ1-4; D remains unclear. The germline V gene encodes CDR1 SNHLY and CDR2 FYNNEI. V was cut by 9 bases and J by 0 bases, with 11 bases left in between. The CDR3 runs 14 residues. The CDR3 coding sequence is TGTGCCAGTTTCGCGGTTGCAACTAATGAAAAACTGTTTTTT. Residues: CASFAVATNEKLFF.

This chain uses TRBV5-5 with TRBJ1-2; tentatively, D is TRBD1 (5 bases). V shed 4 bases and J shed 6 bases, with 13 bases lying between them. The CDR3 runs to 13 residues. CDR1 is SGHKS and CDR2 is YYEKEE in the germline V gene (reference sequence). In nucleotides, the CDR3 is TGTGCCAGCAGCGTAACAGGTTGGGATGGCTACACCTTC. Translation: CASSVTGWDGYTF. Full variable domain (remainder filled in from reference TRBV5-5 and TRBJ1-2): DAGVTQSPTHLIKTRGQQVTLRCSPISGHKSVSWYQQVLGQGPQFIFQYYEKEERGRGNFPDRFSARQFPNYSSELNVNALLLGDSALYLCASSVTGWDGYTFGSGTRLTVV.

The rearrangement joins TRBV7-2 to TRBJ2-7, with TRBD2 as a possible D gene (6 bases). There are 15 residues in the CDR3. V gave up 1 base and J gave up 6 bases, with 16 bases separating them. The germline V gene encodes CDR1 SGHTA and CDR2 FQGNSA. The chain's CDR3 is CASSLEVAEVREQYF. CDR3 in DNA: TGTGCCAGCAGCTTAGAGGTAGCGGAGGTCCGCGAGCAGTACTTC.

The J gene is TRBJ1-5, the V gene TRBV2; D not certain. The CDR3 extends over 15 amino acids. The germline V and J ends were trimmed by 5 bases and 4 bases, with 15 bases remaining between them. Germline values: CDR1 SNHLY, CDR2 FYNNEI. This chain's CDR3 is CASSPGGPENQPQHF. The CDR3 DNA reads TGTGCCAGCAGTCCGGGAGGACCTGAGAATCAGCCCCAGCATTTT. The full variable domain, completed using reference TRBV2 and TRBJ1-5, is EPEVTQTPSHQVTQMGQEVILRCVPISNHLYFYWYRQILGQKVEFLVSFYNNEISEKSEIFDDQFSVERPDGSNFTLKIRSTKLEDSAMYFCASSPGGPENQPQHFGDGTRLSIL.

The DNA of the CDR3 is TGTGCCAGCAGTCCTAAACACCCGGACAGGGGCTCCTACGAGCAGTACTTC. The encoded protein is CASSPKHPDRGSYEQYF. J is TRBJ2-7 and V is TRBV27; 9 bases line up with TRBD1. Trimming cost V 5 bases and J 0 bases; bases outside gene matches: 11. Germline loops: CDR1 MNHEY, CDR2 SMNVEV (reference sequence). This CDR3 contains 17 residues.

This rearrangement joins TRBV5-4 to TRBJ1-5; D perhaps matches TRBD1 (5 bases). V lost 0 bases to trimming and J lost 7 bases, with 11 bases between them. Germline V gene data show CDR1 as SGHNT and CDR2 as YYREEE (reference sequence). The CDR3 sequence is 14 residues long. CDR3 loop: CASSLGGERQPQHF. CDR3 sequence (DNA): TGTGCCAGCAGCTTGGGGGGGGAAAGACAGCCCCAGCATTTT.

There are a few counts of this clone. The chain carries TRBV6-1 and TRBJ1-1; D unclear. The germline V and J ends were trimmed by 11 bases and 1 base, with 17 bases remaining between them. Germline lookup yields CDR1 MNHNS and CDR2 SASEGT. The CDR3 totals 14 residues. The CDR3 region is CAVSPRGGNTEAFF. CDR3 in DNA: TGTGCCGTATCCCCGCGGGGAGGGAACACTGAAGCTTTCTTT.

V and J are TRBV12-5 and TRBJ1-2; 7 nucleotides agree with TRBD1. The germline gives CDR1 LGHNT, CDR2 FRNRAP. This CDR3 has 13 amino acids. V lost 6 bases and J lost 7; bases outside the gene matches: 8. The CDR3 here is CASGPSTGIGYTF. CDR3 nucleotides: TGTGCTAGTGGGCCTTCGACAGGGATTGGCTACACCTTC.

This clone has just a few counts. V is TRBV13 and J is TRBJ2-3; TRBD1 matches at 7 bases. The CDR3 has 17 residues. Germline assignment: CDR1 PRHDT and CDR2 FYEKMQ (reference sequence). V was clipped by 3 bases and J by 1 base; unmatched bases: 10. The DNA of the CDR3 is TGTGCCAGCAGCTTCCTGACAGGGCAAGGCGGCACAGATACGCAGTATTTT. It codes for CASSFLTGQGGTDTQYF.

This chain connects TRBV6-1 to TRBJ1-1, with 9 bases that match TRBD1. CDR3 size: 13 residues. J gave up 6 bases and V 5 bases, and 4 bases lay outside the gene matches. Per germline, CDR1 MNHNS and CDR2 SASEGT. The CDR3 nucleotides read TGTGCCAGCAGTCGGGGACAGGGAGCTGAAGCTTTCTTT. Protein product: CASSRGQGAEAFF.

The V call is TRBV5-6, the J call TRBJ2-7; no firm D call. CDR1 and CDR2 (germline): SGHDT, YYEEEE. The CDR3 runs 12 residues. Trimming left V 1 base short and J 7 bases short, with 9 bases between. Written as DNA, the CDR3 is TGTGCCAGCAGCTTGAGTGGGCGTGAGCAGTACTTC. It encodes CASSLSGREQYF.

This clone was counted a few times. The chain recombines TRBV5-4 with TRBJ2-7; the match to TRBD2 covers 7 bases. This CDR3 contains 15 residues. Trimming cost V 4 bases and J 0 bases; bases outside gene matches: 7. Germline values: CDR1 SGHNT, CDR2 YYREEE (reference sequence). The CDR3 nucleotides are TGTGCCAGCAGCCCGGGGGGTGGCAGCTCCTACGAGCAGTACTTC. Protein: CASSPGGGSSYEQYF.